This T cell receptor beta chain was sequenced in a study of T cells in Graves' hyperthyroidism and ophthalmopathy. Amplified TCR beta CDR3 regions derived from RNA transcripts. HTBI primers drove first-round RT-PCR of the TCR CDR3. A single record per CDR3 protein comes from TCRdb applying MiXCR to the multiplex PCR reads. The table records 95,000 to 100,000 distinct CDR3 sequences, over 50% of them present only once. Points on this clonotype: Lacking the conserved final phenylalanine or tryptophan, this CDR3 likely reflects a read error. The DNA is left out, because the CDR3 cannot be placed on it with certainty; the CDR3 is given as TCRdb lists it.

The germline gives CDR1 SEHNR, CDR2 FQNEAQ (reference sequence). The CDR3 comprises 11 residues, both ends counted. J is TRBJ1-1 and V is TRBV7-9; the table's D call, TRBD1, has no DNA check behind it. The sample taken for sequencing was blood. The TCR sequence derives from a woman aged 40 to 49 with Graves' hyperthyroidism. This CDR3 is CASSATSGQGA.